These 7 T cell receptor beta chains share one sample of origin, sequenced in a study of T cell responses to AZD1222 COVID-19 vaccine. Some clones are missing from TCRdb's copy, which holds only in-frame ones; the method was immunoSEQ multiplex PCR. The data show about 130,000 clones, with roughly 90% seen just once and 2.8% held by the top ten. Sequences were derived from peripheral blood, sampled on day 0 of AZD1222 vaccination. These receptors were taken from an adult in good health.

The chain has TRBV4-2 and TRBJ2-4; D might be TRBD2 (6 bases). CDR3 length: 16 residues. Germline-derived CDR1 and CDR2 are LGHNA and YNFKEQ. V was cut by 4 bases and J by 0 bases, with 13 bases left in between. The CDR3 loop is CASSPEGRLAKNIQYF. CDR3 nucleotide sequence: TGTGCCAGCAGCCCCGAGGGGAGGCTAGCCAAAAACATTCAGTACTTC.

The chain carries TRBV12-3 or TRBV12-4 and TRBJ2-1; D uncertain. The V gene lost 5 bases and the J gene lost 5 bases, with 10 bases spanning the gap. The CDR3 extends over 13 amino acids. The CDR3 is CASSITVHNEQFF. The CDR3 DNA sequence: TGTGCCAGCAGTATTACAGTCCACAATGAGCAGTTCTTC.

This clone was counted between two and nine times. The rearrangement links TRBV25-1 to TRBJ2-1; weak D call: TRBD2 (6 bases). CDR1 MGHDK and CDR2 SYGVNS come from the germline V gene. Trimming cost V 1 base and J 5 bases, with 21 bases left between them. The CDR3 consists of 18 residues. CDR3: CASSESFGRRDGNNEQFF. In DNA form, the CDR3 reads TGTGCCAGCAGTGAATCCTTTGGAAGGCGGGATGGTAACAATGAGCAGTTCTTC.

V and J are TRBV4-3 and TRBJ1-4; D is uncertain. Per the germline V gene, CDR1 is LGHNA and CDR2 is YSLEER. Trimming stripped 0 bases from V and 8 bases from J, with 7 bases between. CDR3 length equals 13 residues. The CDR3 protein is CASSQETGEKLFF. CDR3 sequence (DNA): TGCGCCAGCAGCCAAGAGACCGGGGAAAAACTGTTTTTT.

V usage is TRBV2 and J usage is TRBJ1-3, with D maybe TRBD1 (6 bases). The CDR3 has 14 amino acids. Trimming cost V 5 bases and J 4 bases, with 12 bases left between them. The germline V gene encodes CDR1 SNHLY and CDR2 FYNNEI. The CDR3 DNA follows: TGTGCCAGCAGTTTCAACAGGGAGGGAAACACCATATATTTT. Its translation is CASSFNREGNTIYF.

This chain links TRBV30 with TRBJ2-4; D is unclear. Per the germline V gene, CDR1 is GTSNPN and CDR2 is SVGIG (reference sequence). V was cut by 2 bases and J by 13 bases, with 15 bases left in between. The CDR3 totals 12 residues. The CDR3 is CAWSTREVRQYF. The CDR3 nucleotides read TGTGCCTGGAGTACTCGAGAGGTCAGGCAGTACTTC.

This clone showed up just a few times. The rearrangement uses TRBV6-2 or TRBV6-3 and TRBJ2-2, with D possibly called TRBD1 or TRBD2 (5 bases each). V lost 2 bases, J lost 6 bases, and 13 bases lay in between. CDR1 and CDR2 from the germline V gene are MNHEY and SVGEGT. The CDR3 runs 15 residues. CDR3 sequence reads: CASSYGTVEAGELFF. The DNA for the CDR3 is TGTGCCAGCAGTTACGGGACCGTGGAGGCCGGGGAGCTGTTTTTT.